The 20 T cell receptor beta chains given below trace back to one sample, sequenced in a study of cytomegalovirus exposure and HLA in healthy donors. The study ran its PCR with 60 Vbeta and 13 Jbeta primers. Using immunoSEQ multiplex PCR, the repertoire was profiled, and TCRdb retains in-frame clones only, with some absent. The sample shows more than 95,000 clones, roughly 9.1% of them seen only once. Sequencing input: PBMCs. The receptors were gathered from a man in his forties in good health and CMV-seropositive.

The chain is built from TRBV28 and TRBJ2-7; 10 bases agree with TRBD1. Per the germline V gene, CDR1 is MDHEN and CDR2 is SYDVKM. This CDR3 is 16 amino acids long. The V segment lost 2 bases and the J segment 3 bases; nucleotides outside the gene matches: 7. CDR3 sequence reads: CASSLPGTGVGYEQYF. The CDR3 DNA follows: TGTGCCAGCAGTTTACCCGGGACAGGGGTTGGCTACGAGCAGTACTTC.

The chain employs TRBV7-9 and TRBJ2-7; D is unresolved. This CDR3 comprises 14 residues. The ends were cut back, 4 bases at V and 3 bases at J, with 13 bases in the middle. CDR1 and CDR2 from the germline V gene are SEHNR and FQNEAQ (reference sequence). For the CDR3, the DNA is TGTGCCAGCAGCTCGGTCTCCCTAAGCTACGAGCAGTACTTC. Protein sequence: CASSSVSLSYEQYF. Together with reference TRBV7-9 and TRBJ2-7, the CDR3 gives the full variable domain: DTGVSQNPRHKITKRGQNVTFRCDPISEHNRLYWYRQTLGQGPEFLTYFQNEAQLEKSRLLSDRFSAERPKGSFSTLEIQRTEQGDSAMYLCASSSVSLSYEQYFGPGTRLTVT.

This rearrangement joins TRBV10-3 to TRBJ1-2; D is unresolved. Deletions cut 3 bases from V and 3 bases from J, with 8 bases between. The germline V gene encodes CDR1 ENHRY and CDR2 SYGVKD. The CDR3 totals 13 residues. In DNA form, the CDR3 reads TGTGCCATCAGTGACGGAGCCGACTATGGCTACACCTTC. This translates into CAISDGADYGYTF.

The V gene is TRBV28, the J gene TRBJ2-5; tentatively, D is TRBD2 (6 bases). Judging by the DNA end, TRBJ2-7 fits better; the J call may be wrong. The CDR3 extends over 14 amino acids. The germline gives CDR1 MDHEN, CDR2 SYDVKM. CDR3 region: CASSFGEVGYEQYF. The CDR3 DNA is TGTGCCAGCAGTTTCGGGGAGGTAGGCTACGAGCAGTACTTC.

By proportion, this clone is medium-sized. This chain links TRBV19 with TRBJ1-2; D may be TRBD1 (6 bases). The V gene lost 5 bases and the J gene lost 0 bases, with 10 bases spanning the gap. There are 14 residues in the CDR3. Per germline, CDR1 LNHDA and CDR2 SQIVND (reference sequence). CDR3 sequence: CASSPDSTNYGYTF. CDR3 nucleotides: TGTGCCAGTAGTCCGGACAGTACTAACTATGGCTACACCTTC.

This rearrangement joins TRBV6-5 to TRBJ2-7; possible D gene TRBD2, 7 bases. V lost 6 bases to trimming and J lost 2 bases, with 17 bases between them. This CDR3 has 15 residues. The V gene's germline CDR1 is MNHEY and CDR2 SVGAGI. CDR3: CASRDLGGGAYEQYF. The CDR3 DNA reads TGTGCCAGCAGAGACCTAGGGGGGGGAGCCTACGAGCAGTACTTC.

The genes are TRBV6-6 and TRBJ1-5; TRBD1 matches at 8 bases. V was pared by 2 bases and J by 7 bases, with 10 bases of the junction left unmatched. From germline, CDR1 is MNHNY and CDR2 SVGAGI (reference sequence). There are 16 residues in the CDR3. The DNA for the CDR3 is TGTGCCAGCAGTTACCAGGACAGGGCTTTCCTCCAGCCCCAGCATTTT. It specifies CASSYQDRAFLQPQHF.

The chain recombines TRBV4-2 with TRBJ2-7; 10 positions agree with TRBD2. Trimming cost V 4 bases and J 7 bases; bases outside gene matches: 10. This CDR3 comprises 15 residues. Looked up from germline, CDR1 is LGHNA and CDR2 is YNFKEQ. The CDR3 loop reads CASSLSSGSVGEQYF. The CDR3 DNA sequence: TGTGCCAGCAGCCTTTCTAGCGGGAGTGTTGGGGAGCAGTACTTC.

This rearrangement joins TRBV19 to TRBJ2-7; the match to TRBD2 covers 12 bases. The CDR3 has 16 amino acids. Per germline, CDR1 LNHDA and CDR2 SQIVND (reference sequence). V gave up 2 bases and J gave up 2 bases; unmatched junction bases: 4. The CDR3 here is CASSIMTSGSPYEQYF. The CDR3 region has the DNA TGTGCCAGTAGTATAATGACTAGCGGGAGCCCCTACGAGCAGTACTTC.

J is TRBJ1-1 and V is TRBV4-2; TRBD1 agrees at 9 bases. The germline V gene has CDR1 LGHNA and CDR2 YNFKEQ. CDR3 length: 15 residues. V lost 0 bases and J lost 5; bases outside the gene matches: 4. Here the CDR3 DNA reads TGTGCCAGCAGCCAAGAAAGGACAGGGGAGACTGAAGCTTTCTTT. Its protein product is CASSQERTGETEAFF.

This clone was found a few times. This sequence joins TRBV6-1 and TRBJ2-3; TRBD1 matches at 9 bases. Losses at the gene ends were 2 bases for V and 15 bases for J; bases not matched to a gene: 9. The CDR3 contains 13 residues. Germline V CDR1 and CDR2: MNHNS, SASEGT. CDR3 nucleotide sequence: TGTGCCAGCAGTGAACATGTGGGGACAGGGTATTATTTT. Residues: CASSEHVGTGYYF.

This clone was picked up a small number of times. The V and J genes are TRBV6-4 and TRBJ2-3, with 13 nucleotides matching TRBD2. The CDR3 length is 16 residues. Germline lookup yields CDR1 MRHNA and CDR2 SNTAGT. V shed 5 bases, J shed 1 base, and the junction held 3 bases outside the gene matches. The CDR3 spells CASSRTSGSGTDTQYF. For the CDR3, the DNA is TGTGCCAGCAGTAGGACTAGCGGGAGTGGCACAGATACGCAGTATTTT.

The V call is TRBV29-1, the J call TRBJ2-1; the D gene is possibly TRBD2 (5 bases). The CDR3 length is 11 residues. Germline CDR1 reads SQVTM; CDR2 reads ANQGSEA. V was cut by 8 bases and J by 4 bases, with 9 bases left in between. CDR3 region: CSSDFYNEQFF. In nucleotides, the CDR3 is TGCAGCTCGGACTTTTACAATGAGCAGTTCTTC.

This chain joins TRBV7-9 and TRBJ2-7, with D possibly TRBD2 on 5 matching bases. This CDR3 is 12 amino acids long. V lost 5 bases and J 2 bases, leaving 7 bases between the germline ends. Germline CDR1 and CDR2: SEHNR and FQNEAQ (reference sequence). The CDR3 region is CASSRAAYEQYF. The CDR3 bases are TGTGCCAGCAGCCGAGCGGCCTACGAGCAGTACTTC.

V usage is TRBV14 and J usage is TRBJ2-5, with TRBD2 matching over 9 bases. CDR3 length: 17 amino acids. Losses at the gene ends were 2 bases for V and 5 bases for J; bases not matched to a gene: 12. Germline assignment: CDR1 SGHDN and CDR2 FVKESK. CDR3 bases: TGTGCCAGCAGCCAAAGGGGGACTAGCTCGAGTCAGGAGACCCAGTACTTC. Encoded protein: CASSQRGTSSSQETQYF.

This sequence joins TRBV19 and TRBJ1-2; weak D call: TRBD1 (5 bases). The CDR3 sequence is 13 residues long. Trimming left V 5 bases short and J 7 bases short, with 14 bases between. Germline CDR1 is LNHDA and CDR2 is SQIVND (reference sequence). CDR3 bases: TGTGCCAGTAGTGTCCCACGGAGGGGTGGCTACACCTTC. Its protein is CASSVPRRGGYTF.

The V gene is TRBV11-3, the J gene TRBJ1-5, with D perhaps TRBD1 (6 bases). Trimming shortened V by 5 bases and J by 7 bases, and 15 bases separated the two germline ends. From germline, CDR1 is SGHNT and CDR2 YENEEA. The CDR3 runs to 14 residues. CDR3 sequence (DNA): TGTGCCAGCAGCCCGAACAGGGTTAAGCAGCCCCAGCATTTT. Protein product: CASSPNRVKQPQHF.

This clone was found a few times. J is TRBJ2-1 and V is TRBV7-8, with D perhaps matching TRBD1 (5 bases). Trimming cost V 5 bases and J 0 bases, with 14 bases left between them. This CDR3 has 16 residues. Per germline, CDR1 SGHVS and CDR2 FQNEAQ. Here the CDR3 DNA reads TGTGCCAGCAGCCCCGACAGCCCAAGCTCCTACAATGAGCAGTTCTTC. Its protein is CASSPDSPSSYNEQFF.

This clone appeared a few times. The chain employs TRBV11-2 and TRBJ2-4, with 7 bases aligning to TRBD2. V shed 4 bases, J shed 8 bases, and the junction held 14 bases outside the gene matches. The CDR3 is made up of 16 amino acids. Germline CDR1 SGHAT, CDR2 FQNNGV. Written as DNA, the CDR3 is TGTGCCAGCAGCTCACTCATCGGGGGGTCGGGGTACATTCAGTACTTC. This encodes CASSSLIGGSGYIQYF.

V gene TRBV6-6 combines with J gene TRBJ2-3, with a tentative D call TRBD2 (6 bases). V lost 5 bases and J 1 base, leaving 13 bases between the germline ends. Germline V gives CDR1 MNHNY, CDR2 SVGAGI (reference sequence). CDR3 length equals 15 residues. CDR3: CASSGGTEGTDTQYF. The CDR3 DNA follows: TGTGCCAGCAGTGGCGGGACCGAGGGCACAGATACGCAGTATTTT.